This is a list of T cell receptor beta chains from one sample in a study of T cell changes during pregnancy in multiple sclerosis. Generated by immunoSEQ multiplex PCR, the TCRdb table keeps only in-frame clones and is missing some. Of 90,000 to 120,000 clones in the sample, roughly nine tenths are singletons; the top ten hold 3% to 3.5%. The sample consisted of peripheral blood, taken after pregnancy. The receptor source for this set is a female donor with multiple sclerosis, enrolled in a pregnancy study. The CDR3 runs from the conserved cysteine through the conserved F or W. A D gene is named only where the DNA matches it firmly. Clone size is stated in some rows and not others, as once, few, many or a class when expanded.

CDR3aa: CASMFGTGGTDTQYF
CDR3nt: TGTGCCAGCATGTTCGGGACAGGGGGAACAGATACGCAGTATTTT
abundance: -
d_gene: TRBD1
v_gene: TRBV5-6
j_gene: TRBJ2-3

CDR3aa: CASSLQAGGGNEQFF
CDR3nt: TGTGCCAGCAGTCTACAAGCGGGGGGCGGAAATGAGCAGTTCTTC
abundance: -
d_gene: TRBD2
v_gene: TRBV2
j_gene: TRBJ2-1

CDR3aa: CASSVVPGDRAGYGYTF
CDR3nt: TGTGCCAGCAGCGTAGTACCGGGAGACAGGGCCGGCTATGGCTACACCTTC
abundance: -
d_gene: TRBD1
v_gene: TRBV9
j_gene: TRBJ1-2

CDR3aa: CASSRTTDTQYF
CDR3nt: TGTGCCAGCAGCCGGACAACAGATACGCAGTATTTT
abundance: -
d_gene: -
v_gene: TRBV6-1
j_gene: TRBJ2-3

CDR3aa: CASSPGQGPNSPLHF
CDR3nt: TGTGCCAGCAGCCCTGGACAGGGCCCTAATTCACCCCTCCACTTT
abundance: -
d_gene: TRBD1
v_gene: TRBV7-9
j_gene: TRBJ1-6

CDR3aa: CASSQEEGRKGYEQYF
CDR3nt: TGCGCCAGCAGCCAAGAAGAGGGAAGAAAGGGATACGAGCAGTACTTC
abundance: -
d_gene: -
v_gene: TRBV4-1
j_gene: TRBJ2-7

CDR3aa: CASSQDLYPRHKDTQYF
CDR3nt: TGCGCCAGCAGCCAAGATCTGTACCCCCGACACAAAGATACGCAGTATTTT
abundance: -
d_gene: -
v_gene: TRBV4-1
j_gene: TRBJ2-3

CDR3aa: CASSAGQGVLETQYF
CDR3nt: TGTGCCAGCAGCGCAGGACAGGGGGTACTGGAGACCCAGTACTTC
abundance: -
d_gene: TRBD1
v_gene: TRBV9
j_gene: TRBJ2-5

CDR3aa: CASKGGTYEQYF
CDR3nt: TGTGCCAGCAAGGGGGGGACCTACGAGCAGTACTTC
abundance: -
d_gene: -
v_gene: TRBV9
j_gene: TRBJ2-7

CDR3aa: CASSQDWGLAGGTDTQYF
CDR3nt: TGTGCCAGCAGCCAAGATTGGGGACTAGCGGGGGGCACAGATACGCAGTATTTT
abundance: -
d_gene: TRBD2
v_gene: TRBV4-2
j_gene: TRBJ2-3

CDR3aa: CASSLTGPHEQYF
CDR3nt: TGTGCCAGCAGTTTAACAGGTCCACACGAGCAGTACTTC
abundance: -
d_gene: -
v_gene: TRBV27
j_gene: TRBJ2-7

CDR3aa: CASSRDRAGNIQYF
CDR3nt: TGTGCCAGCAGCCGGGACAGGGCCGGAAACATTCAGTACTTC
abundance: -
d_gene: TRBD1
v_gene: TRBV16
j_gene: TRBJ2-4

CDR3aa: CASSPTRGGYTF
CDR3nt: TGTGCCAGCAGCCCAACCAGGGGTGGCTACACCTTC
abundance: -
d_gene: -
v_gene: TRBV6-6
j_gene: TRBJ1-2

CDR3aa: CASSESSLPSGTQYF
CDR3nt: TGTGCCAGCAGTGAGTCCTCCCTACCGTCAGGGACCCAGTACTTC
abundance: once
d_gene: -
v_gene: TRBV6-1
j_gene: TRBJ2-5

CDR3aa: CASSLGSLAGFLEAFF
CDR3nt: TGCGCCAGCAGCTTGGGGAGCCTGGCAGGGTTTCTTGAAGCTTTCTTT
abundance: -
d_gene: -
v_gene: TRBV5-1
j_gene: TRBJ1-1

CDR3aa: CSGGGNTIYF
CDR3nt: TGCAGCGGGGGGGGGAACACCATATATTTT
abundance: -
d_gene: -
v_gene: TRBV29-1
j_gene: TRBJ1-3

CDR3aa: CASSQGGGGDEQYF
CDR3nt: TGCGCCAGCAGCCAAGGCGGGGGAGGCGACGAGCAGTACTTC
abundance: once
d_gene: TRBD2
v_gene: TRBV4-1
j_gene: TRBJ2-7

CDR3aa: CASSLTGPNNEQFF
CDR3nt: TGTGCCAGCAGCTTAACAGGGCCAAACAATGAGCAGTTCTTC
abundance: -
d_gene: -
v_gene: TRBV5-4
j_gene: TRBJ2-1

CDR3aa: CAWSPRTGPMNTEAFF
CDR3nt: TGTGCCTGGAGTCCTAGGACAGGGCCTATGAACACTGAAGCTTTCTTT
abundance: -
d_gene: TRBD1
v_gene: TRBV30
j_gene: TRBJ1-1

CDR3aa: CASNRQGANQPQHF
CDR3nt: TGTGCCAGCAATCGACAGGGTGCCAATCAGCCCCAGCATTTT
abundance: -
d_gene: TRBD1
v_gene: TRBV27
j_gene: TRBJ1-5

CDR3aa: CASSKSPGSSYEQYF
CDR3nt: TGTGCCAGCAGTAAATCGCCAGGGTCATCCTACGAGCAGTACTTC
abundance: -
d_gene: -
v_gene: TRBV5-5
j_gene: TRBJ2-7

CDR3aa: CASKPPGLAGTGETQYF
CDR3nt: TGTGCCAGCAAACCTCCGGGACTAGCGGGGACCGGAGAGACCCAGTACTTC
abundance: -
d_gene: TRBD2
v_gene: TRBV2
j_gene: TRBJ2-5

CDR3aa: CASSDKWTVNQPQHF
CDR3nt: TGTGCCAGCAGTGACAAGTGGACAGTCAATCAGCCCCAGCATTTT
abundance: -
d_gene: -
v_gene: TRBV6-1
j_gene: TRBJ1-5

CDR3aa: CASRLAGGRTQYF
CDR3nt: TGTGCCAGCAGATTAGCGGGGGGACGTACCCAGTACTTC
abundance: once
d_gene: TRBD2
v_gene: TRBV11-2
j_gene: TRBJ2-5

CDR3aa: CASSAEGVGNSPLHF
CDR3nt: TGTGCCAGCAGTGCTGAGGGGGTGGGTAATTCACCCCTCCACTTT
abundance: once
d_gene: -
v_gene: TRBV9
j_gene: TRBJ1-6

CDR3aa: CASIGVNSYEQYF
CDR3nt: TGTGCCAGCATCGGGGTCAACTCCTACGAGCAGTACTTC
abundance: -
d_gene: -
v_gene: TRBV6-5
j_gene: TRBJ2-7

CDR3aa: CASSQTSEQYF
CDR3nt: TGTGCCAGCAGCCAAACGAGCGAGCAGTACTTC
abundance: -
d_gene: -
v_gene: TRBV7-2
j_gene: TRBJ2-7

CDR3aa: CASSPSTGGSYNSPLHF
CDR3nt: TGTGCCAGCTCACCATCGACAGGGGGTTCCTATAATTCACCCCTCCACTTT
abundance: -
d_gene: TRBD1
v_gene: TRBV18
j_gene: TRBJ1-6

CDR3aa: CASAASKDTQYF
CDR3nt: TGTGCCAGCGCCGCTAGCAAGGATACGCAGTATTTT
abundance: -
d_gene: -
v_gene: TRBV7-8
j_gene: TRBJ2-3

CDR3aa: CASGDLWDYTF
CDR3nt: TGTGCCAGTGGGGACTTGTGGGACTACACCTTC
abundance: -
d_gene: -
v_gene: TRBV19
j_gene: TRBJ1-2

CDR3aa: CASSPTGGIGKNIQYF
CDR3nt: TGCGCCAGCAGTCCTACAGGGGGCATCGGCAAAAACATTCAGTACTTC
abundance: -
d_gene: TRBD1
v_gene: TRBV4-1
j_gene: TRBJ2-4

CDR3aa: CASRSLEGNTEAFF
CDR3nt: TGTGCCAGTAGATCCCTCGAGGGGAACACTGAAGCTTTCTTT
abundance: -
d_gene: -
v_gene: TRBV19
j_gene: TRBJ1-1

CDR3aa: CASSLDPGLPLREQYF
CDR3nt: TGCGCCAGCAGCCTAGACCCGGGACTCCCCTTGAGGGAGCAGTACTTC
abundance: -
d_gene: -
v_gene: TRBV5-1
j_gene: TRBJ2-7

CDR3aa: CASSWSLGGTEAFF
CDR3nt: TGCGCCAGCAGCTGGAGTTTAGGCGGCACTGAAGCTTTCTTT
abundance: -
d_gene: -
v_gene: TRBV5-1
j_gene: TRBJ1-1

CDR3aa: CAWSVPGPRSGNTIYF
CDR3nt: TGTGCCTGGAGTGTACCAGGGCCGCGGTCTGGAAACACCATATATTTT
abundance: -
d_gene: -
v_gene: TRBV30
j_gene: TRBJ1-3

CDR3aa: CAWSLGGVEAFF
CDR3nt: TGTGCCTGGAGCCTCGGCGGCGTTGAAGCTTTCTTT
abundance: few
d_gene: -
v_gene: TRBV30
j_gene: TRBJ1-1

CDR3aa: CASSSYNEQFF
CDR3nt: TGTGCCAGCAGTTCATACAATGAGCAGTTCTTC
abundance: -
d_gene: -
v_gene: TRBV25-1
j_gene: TRBJ2-1

CDR3aa: CASSRTGTGTYGYTF
CDR3nt: TGTGCCAGCAGCAGAACCGGGACAGGGACCTATGGCTACACCTTC
abundance: -
d_gene: TRBD1
v_gene: TRBV7-9
j_gene: TRBJ1-2

CDR3aa: CASSPDRGGSYEQYF
CDR3nt: TGTGCCAGCTCACCAGACAGGGGGGGCTCCTACGAGCAGTACTTC
abundance: -
d_gene: TRBD1
v_gene: TRBV18
j_gene: TRBJ2-7

CDR3aa: CASRVLAGGYEQYF
CDR3nt: TGTGCCAGCAGGGTCCTAGCGGGGGGCTACGAGCAGTACTTC
abundance: -
d_gene: TRBD2
v_gene: TRBV6-5
j_gene: TRBJ2-7

CDR3aa: CASRQGVTPNTEAFF
CDR3nt: TGTGCCAGTAGACAGGGGGTTACCCCGAACACTGAAGCTTTCTTT
abundance: -
d_gene: TRBD1
v_gene: TRBV19
j_gene: TRBJ1-1

CDR3aa: CASSPGQGHEKLFF
CDR3nt: TGCGCCAGCAGCCCCGGACAGGGTCATGAAAAACTGTTTTTT
abundance: -
d_gene: TRBD1
v_gene: TRBV5-1
j_gene: TRBJ1-4

CDR3aa: CAFLKAGRNTGELFF
CDR3nt: TGTGCTTTTCTGAAGGCAGGGCGAAACACCGGGGAGCTGTTTTTT
abundance: -
d_gene: -
v_gene: TRBV7-8
j_gene: TRBJ2-2

CDR3aa: CASSLGENPVYEQYF
CDR3nt: TGTGCCAGCAGCTTAGGAGAGAATCCTGTTTACGAGCAGTACTTC
abundance: -
d_gene: -
v_gene: TRBV7-9
j_gene: TRBJ2-7

CDR3aa: CASSDPDRTTGELFF
CDR3nt: TGTGCCAGCAGTGACCCGGACAGGACCACCGGGGAGCTGTTTTTT
abundance: -
d_gene: TRBD1
v_gene: TRBV6-4
j_gene: TRBJ2-2

CDR3aa: CASSDWTGGAEKLFF
CDR3nt: TGTGCCAGCAGTGACTGGACAGGGGGAGCTGAAAAACTGTTTTTT
abundance: once
d_gene: TRBD1
v_gene: TRBV6-1
j_gene: TRBJ1-4

CDR3aa: CASSQVGGPLYNEQFF
CDR3nt: TGCGCCAGCAGCCAAGTAGGCGGGCCTTTATACAATGAGCAGTTCTTC
abundance: -
d_gene: -
v_gene: TRBV4-1
j_gene: TRBJ2-1

CDR3aa: CASSPGQGGEKLFF
CDR3nt: TGTGCCAGCAGCCCGGGACAGGGGGGTGAAAAACTGTTTTTT
abundance: -
d_gene: TRBD1
v_gene: TRBV7-2
j_gene: TRBJ1-4